Sequencing of this T cell receptor (beta chain) was carried out in a study of CD8 T cells in Susac syndrome. RNA was extracted with the RNeasy kit, and a quantity of roughly 0.45 to 1 ug was reverse transcribed using random hexamers. A single record per CDR3 protein comes from TCRdb applying MiXCR to the immunoSEQ multiplex PCR reads. Of about 300,000 distinct CDR3 sequences listed, approximately 89% are singletons. Deletions cut 7 bases from V and 0 bases from J, with 12 bases between. CDR3 size: 14 residues. Germline loops: CDR1 PRHDT, CDR2 FYEKMQ (reference sequence). This TCR was recovered from a human donor with multiple sclerosis. Sequenced sample: CD8+ T cells from PBMCs. V usage is TRBV13 and J usage is TRBJ1-1, with no clear D. The CDR3 reads CASTWALMNTEAFF. The CDR3 DNA follows: TGTGCCAGCACTTGGGCCCTCATGAACACTGAAGCTTTCTTT. Full variable domain (rest looked up from reference TRBV13 and TRBJ1-1): AAGVIQSPRHLIKEKRETATLKCYPIPRHDTVYWYQQGPGQDPQFLISFYEKMQSDKGSIPDRFSAQQFSDYHSELNMSSLELGDSALYFCASTWALMNTEAFFGQGTRLTVV.